This entry features one T cell receptor (beta chain) sequence. CDR3 size: 12 residues. Germline CDR1 SEHNR, CDR2 FQNEAQ (reference sequence). This specimen comes from a study of blood T cells in healthy people across ages. Primed by a sample-barcoded 5' primer and a J-beta primer mix, a second PCR proceeded for 7 to 11 cycles. Each cDNA was tagged by a template-switch adaptor containing 12 random nucleotides. TCRdb re-derived calls from the 5' RACE reads in MiXCR, one entry per CDR3 protein. The repertoire has 650,000 to 800,000 distinct CDR3 sequences, roughly 44% of them found once; the top ten carry roughly 18%.

The chain is built from TRBV7-9 and TRBJ2-4, with D uncertain. The DNA end lines up better with TRBJ2-7; the J call may be wrong. The receptor was derived from a man between 60 and 75 years old in good health. The sequencing sample was made of blood. CDR3: CASSLGSFEQYF. The CDR3 DNA sequence: TGTGCCAGCAGCTTAGGAAGCTTCGAGCAGTACTTC.